This entry lists 26 T cell receptor beta chains sequenced from one sample in a study of blood T cell repertoires in COVID-19. Measured with immunoSEQ multiplex PCR; TCRdb has only the in-frame clones, and not every one. Of 300,000 to 400,000 clones in the sample, about 87% were seen once. What was sequenced was peripheral blood. The receptors come from a woman between 50 and 59 years old who had recovered from COVID-19.

The sample holds one count of this clone. The V call is TRBV27, the J call TRBJ2-3, with 9 bases lining up with TRBD2. CDR1 and CDR2 from the germline V gene are MNHEY and SMNVEV (reference sequence). Germline trimming cut 5 bases from V and 2 bases from J; bases unmatched to any gene: 11. This CDR3 region has 17 residues. DNA for the CDR3: TGTGCCAGCAGTCCCTCCGCGGCGGGAGGGACCACAGATACGCAGTATTTT. The encoded protein is CASSPSAAGGTTDTQYF.

The chain links TRBV7-2 to TRBJ2-1, with D perhaps TRBD2 (5 bases). Germline-derived CDR1 and CDR2 are SGHTA and FQGNSA. CDR3 length: 15 amino acids. The V end was cut by 5 bases, the J end by 7 bases, with 18 bases between. CDR3 sequence: CASSPRVSTGNEQFF. The CDR3 region has the DNA TGTGCCAGCAGCCCACGCGTAAGTACGGGAAATGAGCAGTTCTTC.

The CDR3 loop is CATSGTRGMGDSPLHF. The CDR3, as DNA: TGTGCCACCAGTGGCACAAGGGGGATGGGAGATTCACCCCTCCACTTT. This rearrangement joins TRBV24-1 to TRBJ1-6; D perhaps matches TRBD1 (6 bases). CDR3 length: 16 amino acids. CDR1 is KGHDR, CDR2 SFDVKD, per germline. Trimming took off 5 bases at V and 8 bases at J, with 18 bases between the two ends.

The gene calls are TRBV28 and TRBJ2-5, with 11 bases fitting TRBD1. The germline gives CDR1 MDHEN, CDR2 SYDVKM. This CDR3 has 14 residues. V was clipped by 6 bases and J by 5 bases; unmatched bases: 5. The DNA for the CDR3 is TGTGCCAGCAGACGGGACAGGGGGATGGAGACCCAGTACTTC. The encoded protein is CASRRDRGMETQYF.

The chain joins TRBV4-1 to TRBJ2-7; 8 bases are shared with TRBD2. V shed 2 bases and J 2 bases; nucleotides not matched to a gene: 5. Germline lookup yields CDR1 MGHRA and CDR2 YSYEKL. The length of the CDR3 is 15 residues. In nucleotides, the CDR3 is TGCGCCAGCAGCCAATTACTAGCGGAGACCTACGAGCAGTACTTC. This codes for CASSQLLAETYEQYF.

The genes are TRBV5-1 and TRBJ2-2; TRBD1 might be the D (6 bases). The CDR3 spans 15 residues. Germline CDR1 and CDR2: SGHRS and YFSETQ. Trimming left V 2 bases short and J 5 bases short, with 13 bases between. The CDR3 protein is CASSLQGGLTGELFF. The CDR3 bases are TGCGCCAGCAGCTTACAGGGTGGGCTTACCGGGGAGCTGTTTTTT.

This rearrangement joins TRBV4-2 to TRBJ1-1; D not resolved. Trimming removed 0 bases at V and 3 bases at J, with 11 bases between. This CDR3 spans 15 amino acids. Germline CDR1 reads LGHNA; CDR2 reads YNFKEQ. In DNA form, the CDR3 reads TGTGCCAGCAGCCAAGATAACATGGGCGACACTGAAGCTTTCTTT. This codes for CASSQDNMGDTEAFF.

V and J are TRBV27 and TRBJ2-7; D is perhaps TRBD1 (6 bases). From germline, CDR1 is MNHEY and CDR2 SMNVEV (reference sequence). The CDR3 spans 16 residues. V lost 5 bases and J lost 5, with 22 bases in between. The CDR3 DNA reads TGTGCCAGCAGTCTCCTTACAGGGAATAAGCTTAACGAGCAGTACTTC. It encodes CASSLLTGNKLNEQYF.

The V and J genes are TRBV5-5 and TRBJ1-1; D gene ambiguous. Per germline, CDR1 SGHKS and CDR2 YYEKEE (reference sequence). V was clipped by 0 bases and J by 1 base, with 13 bases between them. The CDR3 has 16 amino acids. CDR3: CASSLVGGNSNTEAFF. The CDR3 DNA reads TGTGCCAGCAGCTTGGTAGGAGGCAACTCGAACACTGAAGCTTTCTTT. Full variable domain (rest looked up from reference TRBV5-5 and TRBJ1-1): DAGVTQSPTHLIKTRGQQVTLRCSPISGHKSVSWYQQVLGQGPQFIFQYYEKEERGRGNFPDRFSARQFPNYSSELNVNALLLGDSALYLCASSLVGGNSNTEAFFGQGTRLTVV.

The rearrangement joins TRBV6-2 or TRBV6-3 to TRBJ1-3, with 7 bases that match TRBD1. V dropped 0 bases and J dropped 2; count of bases not matched to a gene: 4. This CDR3 comprises 16 residues. Germline values: CDR1 MNHEY, CDR2 SVGEGT. The CDR3 is CASSYSEGATGNTIYF. The CDR3 DNA follows: TGTGCCAGCAGTTACTCGGAGGGGGCGACTGGAAACACCATATATTTT.

This clone has just one count. Within the sample, other DNA sequences also encode this same CDR3. The V call is TRBV29-1, the J call TRBJ1-1; D gene uncertain. The CDR3 extends over 11 amino acids. Germline CDR1 and CDR2: SQVTM and ANQGSEA. The V gene lost 3 bases and the J gene lost 5 bases, with 7 bases spanning the gap. The CDR3 nucleotides are TGCAGCGTTGACCGGGGAACTGAAGCTTTCTTT. It yields the protein CSVDRGTEAFF.

The chain combines TRBV18 with TRBJ2-7, with no clear D. V was cut by 0 bases and J by 0 bases, with 9 bases left in between. The CDR3 contains 15 residues. The V gene's germline CDR1 is KGHSH and CDR2 LQKENI. The CDR3 is CASSPPQAGSYEQYF. The CDR3 coding sequence is TGTGCCAGCTCACCACCCCAGGCAGGCTCCTACGAGCAGTACTTC. Together with reference TRBV18 and TRBJ2-7, the CDR3 gives the full variable domain: NAGVMQNPRHLVRRRGQEARLRCSPMKGHSHVYWYRQLPEEGLKFMVYLQKENIIDESGMPKERFSAEFPKEGPSILRIQQVVRGDSAAYFCASSPPQAGSYEQYFGPGTRLTVT.

The chain combines TRBV15 with TRBJ2-5, with D possibly matching TRBD2 (5 bases). The germline V and J ends were trimmed by 0 bases and 6 bases, with 17 bases remaining between them. The CDR3 length is 16 residues. Germline V gives CDR1 LNHNV, CDR2 YYDKDF (reference sequence). CDR3 nucleotide sequence: TGTGCCACCAGCAGAGACGTACTTATTTCGGGAAAGACCCAGTACTTC. Translated, it gives CATSRDVLISGKTQYF.

This clone was seen a few times. The chain is built from TRBV5-1 and TRBJ2-2; TRBD1 matches at 9 bases. Germline V gene data show CDR1 as SGHRS and CDR2 as YFSETQ. The CDR3 has 15 amino acids. V gave up 5 bases and J gave up 5 bases; unmatched junction bases: 7. CDR3 sequence reads: CASRKDRGGTGELFF. The DNA of the CDR3 is TGCGCCAGCAGGAAGGACAGGGGAGGTACCGGGGAGCTGTTTTTT.

The chain has TRBV3-1 (or the pseudogene TRBV3-2) and TRBJ1-3, with TRBD1 as a possible D gene (6 bases). CDR3 length: 15 amino acids. Germline V lookup: CDR1 LGHDT, CDR2 YNNKEL (reference sequence). Trimming shortened V by 0 bases and J by 4 bases, and 10 bases separated the two germline ends. Here the CDR3 DNA reads TGTGCCAGCAGCCAAGATTCAGGGGCCGGAAACACCATATATTTT. Translating gives CASSQDSGAGNTIYF.

This chain connects TRBV28 to TRBJ2-7, with 9 bases lining up with TRBD1. With 2 bases clipped from V and 0 bases from J, the junction kept 5 bases outside the gene matches. Per germline, CDR1 MDHEN and CDR2 SYDVKM. The length of the CDR3 is 16 residues. CDR3 nucleotides: TGTGCCAGCAGTTTAAGTGGGACAGGGTACTCCTACGAGCAGTACTTC. Residues: CASSLSGTGYSYEQYF.

A few counts support this clone. V usage is TRBV9 and J usage is TRBJ2-7; 7 nucleotides line up with TRBD1. CDR3 length: 13 amino acids. CDR1 SGDLS and CDR2 YYNGEE come from the germline V gene. V gave up 4 bases and J gave up 3 bases; unmatched junction bases: 4. The CDR3 nucleotides read TGTGCCAGCAGCAGGGACAGCTACTACGAGCAGTACTTC. It codes for CASSRDSYYEQYF.

The V gene is TRBV27, the J gene TRBJ1-2, with D possibly matching TRBD1 (5 bases). Trimming shortened V by 2 bases and J by 8 bases, and 12 bases separated the two germline ends. This CDR3 is built from 13 residues. Germline V gene data show CDR1 as MNHEY and CDR2 as SMNVEV (reference sequence). CDR3 region: CASSLHGGKGYTF. CDR3 in DNA: TGTGCCAGCAGTTTACACGGGGGTAAGGGCTACACCTTC.

V is TRBV7-2 and J is TRBJ2-7; 9 nucleotides agree with TRBD1. The length of the CDR3 is 16 residues. The germline CDR1 and CDR2 sequences are SGHTA and FQGNSA. V was pared by 2 bases and J by 2 bases, with 7 bases of the junction left unmatched. Here the CDR3 reads CASSLRTGTGTYEQYF. CDR3 coding DNA: TGTGCCAGCAGCTTAAGGACCGGGACAGGGACCTACGAGCAGTACTTC.

This chain joins TRBV5-4 and TRBJ1-1, with D uncertain. Looked up from germline, CDR1 is SGHNT and CDR2 is YYREEE (reference sequence). Trimming left V 4 bases short and J 1 base short, with 11 bases between. The CDR3 is made up of 14 amino acids. This CDR3 is CASSTSEGNTEAFF. For the CDR3, the DNA is TGTGCCAGCAGCACCTCGGAGGGGAACACTGAAGCTTTCTTT.

The genes are TRBV9 and TRBJ2-7; 10 bases line up with TRBD1. This CDR3 is 15 amino acids long. The trim removed 0 bases at V and 7 bases at J, leaving 7 bases unmatched. Per the germline V gene, CDR1 is SGDLS and CDR2 is YYNGEE. Here the CDR3 reads CASSVAGTGVREQYF. In DNA form, the CDR3 reads TGTGCCAGCAGCGTAGCCGGGACAGGGGTGAGAGAGCAGTACTTC.

The V call is TRBV19, the J call TRBJ2-1; 10 nucleotides line up with TRBD2. Germline V gene sequence: CDR1 LNHDA, CDR2 SQIVND (reference sequence). The CDR3 totals 14 residues. The trim removed 7 bases at V and 6 bases at J, leaving 6 bases unmatched. As DNA, the CDR3 is TGTGCCAGTACCCCCAGCGGGGGGGCCAATGAGCAGTTCTTC. Its translation: CASTPSGGANEQFF.

This chain connects TRBV19 to TRBJ2-1; TRBD2 matches at 7 bases. Per the germline V gene, CDR1 is LNHDA and CDR2 is SQIVND (reference sequence). Trimming removed 5 bases from V and 12 bases from J; junction bases left unmatched: 19. The CDR3 is 16 amino acids. CDR3 DNA: TGTGCCAGTAGTCTACACACTAGCGATTACTTCGGGGCGCAGTTCTTC. It yields the protein CASSLHTSDYFGAQFF.

The chain links TRBV15 to TRBJ1-6; D is ambiguous. CDR3 length equals 14 residues. Germline CDR1 is LNHNV and CDR2 is YYDKDF (reference sequence). V lost 0 bases to trimming and J lost 11 bases, with 11 bases between them. The CDR3 loop reads CATSREPVVTPLHF. The CDR3 DNA follows: TGTGCCACCAGCAGAGAACCGGTCGTGACACCCCTCCACTTT.

The chain links TRBV30 to TRBJ2-7, with 8 bases aligning to TRBD1. Germline V gene data show CDR1 as GTSNPN and CDR2 as SVGIG (reference sequence). There are 13 residues in the CDR3. Unmatched junction bases numbered 2, after V lost 1 base and J lost 3 bases. CDR3 sequence reads: CAWSGTGIYEQYF. The CDR3 DNA reads as TGTGCCTGGAGTGGGACAGGGATCTACGAGCAGTACTTC.

CDR3 DNA sequence: TGTGCCAGCCGGACAGGGAACAATCAGCCCCAGCATTTT. This translates into CASRTGNNQPQHF. This chain joins TRBV28 and TRBJ1-5; 8 positions match TRBD1. Germline values: CDR1 MDHEN, CDR2 SYDVKM. There are 13 residues in the CDR3. V was clipped by 8 bases and J by 3 bases; unmatched bases: 3.